The clone carrying this T cell receptor beta chain was recorded once. Its antigen is undetermined. These data originate in a study of cytomegalovirus exposure and HLA in healthy donors. Broader study findings: CMV antigen specificity of a few CMV-associated chains was confirmed in vitro. Reports indicated that the classifier achieved high specificity and sensitivity in diagnosing cytomegalovirus status.

Separate from the approximately 720-subject first cohort, the approximately 120-subject validation cohort was the one that the donors belonged to. The germline V gene has CDR1 SGHRS and CDR2 YFSETQ. CDR3 size: 15 residues. Trimming cost V 4 bases and J 4 bases; bases outside gene matches: 5. Method: immunoSEQ multiplex PCR; TCRdb's copy keeps in-frame clones and lacks some. The sample holds over 75,000 clones, just over 90% seen once. The sequence derives from a young man in good health and CMV-seronegative. Sequencing input: PBMCs. The chain employs TRBV5-1 and TRBJ2-1, with TRBD1 matching 10 bases. CDR3 bases: TGCGCCAGCAGCCCGGGACAGGGGTTATACAATGAGCAGTTCTTC. As protein: CASSPGQGLYNEQFF. The complete variable domain, with remaining parts taken from reference TRBV5-1 and TRBJ2-1, reads KAGVTQTPRYLIKTRGQQVTLSCSPISGHRSVSWYQQTPGQGLQFLFEYFSETQRNKGNFPGRFSGRQFSNSRSEMNVSTLELGDSALYLCASSPGQGLYNEQFFGPGTRLTVL.